Listed below are T cell receptor beta chains from one sample, sequenced in a study of control samples from healthy donors and cancer patients. Method: immunoSEQ multiplex PCR; TCRdb's copy keeps in-frame clones and lacks some. The table shows 97,000 or so clones, with about 91% occurring only once. What was sequenced was blood. The receptor source for this set is a young woman in good health. Both conserved end residues are part of each CDR3. The D gene is left open where the match is weak. For some rows the clone size is stated as once, few or many, or as a class when expanded; others skip it.

TRBV11-2	many	TRBJ1-2	NA	CASSSQGTYGYTF	TGTGCCAGCAGCTCGCAGGGGACCTATGGCTACACCTTC
TRBV19	NA	TRBJ2-7	NA	CASSEGPEQYF	TGTGCCAGTAGTGAAGGGCCCGAGCAGTACTTC
TRBV25-1	once	TRBJ2-3	NA	CASSDYRSRSTDTQYF	TGTGCCAGCAGTGACTACAGGAGCCGAAGCACAGATACGCAGTATTTT
TRBV7-9	NA	TRBJ1-1	NA	CASSLGQGRDTEAFF	TGTGCCAGCAGCTTAGGCCAGGGGCGGGACACTGAAGCTTTCTTT
TRBV6-1	NA	TRBJ1-4	NA	CASSEAGGGNEKLFF	TGTGCCAGCAGTGAAGCAGGGGGTGGAAATGAAAAACTGTTTTTT
TRBV7-9	NA	TRBJ2-2	TRBD2	CASSLGLAANTGELFF	TGTGCCAGCAGCTTAGGACTAGCGGCGAACACCGGGGAGCTGTTTTTT
TRBV6-5	NA	TRBJ2-2	NA	CAGRGAWSGELFF	TGTGCCGGGAGGGGGGCCTGGAGCGGGGAGCTGTTTTTT
TRBV6-4	NA	TRBJ2-3	NA	CASSDGGHTDTQYF	TGTGCCAGCAGTGACGGGGGACACACAGATACGCAGTATTTT
TRBV18	NA	TRBJ2-3	NA	CASSPGGFTDTQYF	TGTGCCAGCTCACCGGGGGGATTCACAGATACGCAGTATTTT
TRBV5-5	NA	TRBJ2-1	TRBD2	CASSSIAGEGNEQFF	TGTGCCAGCAGCTCTATAGCGGGAGAGGGTAATGAGCAGTTCTTC
TRBV5-1	once	TRBJ2-1	NA	CASSPGLGGNEQFF	TGCGCCAGCAGCCCTGGTTTGGGGGGCAATGAGCAGTTCTTC
TRBV4-1	NA	TRBJ2-2	NA	CASSPRDYTGELFF	TGCGCCAGCAGCCCCCGGGACTACACCGGGGAGCTGTTTTTT
TRBV2	NA	TRBJ1-4	NA	CASSDFAGDEKLFF	TGTGCCAGCAGTGATTTCGCAGGGGACGAAAAACTGTTTTTT
TRBV24-1	NA	TRBJ1-1	NA	CATSDNMNTEAFF	TGTGCCACCAGTGATAACATGAACACTGAAGCTTTCTTT